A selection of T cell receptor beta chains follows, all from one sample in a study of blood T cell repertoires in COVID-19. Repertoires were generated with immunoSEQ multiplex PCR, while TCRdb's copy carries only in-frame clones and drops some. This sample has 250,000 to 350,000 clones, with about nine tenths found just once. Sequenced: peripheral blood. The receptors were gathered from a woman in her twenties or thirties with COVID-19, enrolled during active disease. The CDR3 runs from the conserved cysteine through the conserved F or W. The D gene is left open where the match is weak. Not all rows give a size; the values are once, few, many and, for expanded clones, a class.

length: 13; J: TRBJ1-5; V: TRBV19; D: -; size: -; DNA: TGTGCCAGTAGTATGGGCCTCAATCAGCCCCAGCATTTT; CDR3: CASSMGLNQPQHF
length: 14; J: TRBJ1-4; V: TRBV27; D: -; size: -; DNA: TGTGCCAGCAGTCAGATCTACCGAGGTGAAAAACTGTTTTTT; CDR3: CASSQIYRGEKLFF
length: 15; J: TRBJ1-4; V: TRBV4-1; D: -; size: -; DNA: TGCGCCAGCAGCCAAGAACCAGCAACTAATGAAAAACTGTTTTTT; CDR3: CASSQEPATNEKLFF
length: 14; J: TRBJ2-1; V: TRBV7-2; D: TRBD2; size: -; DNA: TGTGCCAGCAGCTCCTCATCCCTAGCGGGAAAGCAGTTCTTC; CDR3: CASSSSSLAGKQFF
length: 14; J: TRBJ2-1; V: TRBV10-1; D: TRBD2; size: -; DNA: TGCGCCAGCTCCGGGACTAGCGGGAGTAATGAGCAGTTCTTC; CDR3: CASSGTSGSNEQFF
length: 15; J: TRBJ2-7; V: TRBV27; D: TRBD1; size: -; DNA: TGTGCCAGCAGTTTCCTGACAGGGGGGAACTACGAGCAGTACTTC; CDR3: CASSFLTGGNYEQYF
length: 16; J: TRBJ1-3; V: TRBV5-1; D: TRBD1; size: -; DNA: TGCGCCAGCAGCTTGGGCGGGACAGCCTCTGGAAACACCATATATTTT; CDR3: CASSLGGTASGNTIYF
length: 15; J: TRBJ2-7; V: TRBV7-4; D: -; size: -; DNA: TGTGCCAGCAGCTTAGTCGGCGCAGGGAAGTACGAGCAGTACTTC; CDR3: CASSLVGAGKYEQYF
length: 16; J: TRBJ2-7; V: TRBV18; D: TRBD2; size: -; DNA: TGTGCCAGCTCACCATTACCGGGACTAGCGCGCTACGAGCAGTACTTC; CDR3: CASSPLPGLARYEQYF
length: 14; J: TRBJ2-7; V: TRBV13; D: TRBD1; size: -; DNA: TGTGCCAGCAGCTTCCCAGGGGGCTTGTCCGAGCAGTACTTC; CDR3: CASSFPGGLSEQYF
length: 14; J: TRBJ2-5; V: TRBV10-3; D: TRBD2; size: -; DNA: TGTGCCATCAGGGGTAGCGGGAGCCTAGAGACCCAGTACTTC; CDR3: CAIRGSGSLETQYF
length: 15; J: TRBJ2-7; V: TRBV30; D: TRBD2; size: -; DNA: TGTGCCTGGACTAGCGGGAGGCCCGATTGGATCGAGCAGTACTTC; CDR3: CAWTSGRPDWIEQYF
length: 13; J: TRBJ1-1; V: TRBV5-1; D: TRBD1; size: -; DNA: TGCGCCAGCAGCTTTCGACAGGGCTCTGAAGCTTTCTTT; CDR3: CASSFRQGSEAFF
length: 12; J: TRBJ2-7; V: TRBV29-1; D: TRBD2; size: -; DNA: TGCAGCGCCGTAGCGGGTTCCTACGAGCAGTACTTC; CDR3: CSAVAGSYEQYF
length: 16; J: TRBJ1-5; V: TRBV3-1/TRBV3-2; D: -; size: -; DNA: TGTGCCAGCAGCCGGGAAAGGACGGGAGCAAGACAGCCCCAGCATTTT; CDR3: CASSRERTGARQPQHF
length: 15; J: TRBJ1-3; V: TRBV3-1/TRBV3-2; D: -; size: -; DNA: TGTGCCAGCAGCCCAGCGGGTCCCTCTGGAAACACCATATATTTT; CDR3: CASSPAGPSGNTIYF
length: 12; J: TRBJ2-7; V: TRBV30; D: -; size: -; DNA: TGTGCCTGGAACAGCGGATCCTACGAGCAGTACTTC; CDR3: CAWNSGSYEQYF
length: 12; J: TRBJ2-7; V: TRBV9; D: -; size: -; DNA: TGTGCCAGCAGCGTATCCGCCGGCGAGCAGTACTTC; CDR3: CASSVSAGEQYF
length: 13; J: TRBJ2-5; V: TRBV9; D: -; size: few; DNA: TGTGCCAGCAGCGTCGACATAAAAGCGGCCCAGTACTTC; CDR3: CASSVDIKAAQYF
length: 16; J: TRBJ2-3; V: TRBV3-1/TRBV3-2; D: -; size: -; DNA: TGTGCCAGCAGCCGCAGGGGACAAGGTTACACAGATACGCAGTATTTT; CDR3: CASSRRGQGYTDTQYF
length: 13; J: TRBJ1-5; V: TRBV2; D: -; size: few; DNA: TGTGCCAGCAGGTCGGGGGGCCTTCAGCCCCAGCATTTT; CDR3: CASRSGGLQPQHF
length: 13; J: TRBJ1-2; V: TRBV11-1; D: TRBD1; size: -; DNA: TGTGCCAGCAGCTTGCCTACAGGGGATGGCTACACCTTC; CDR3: CASSLPTGDGYTF
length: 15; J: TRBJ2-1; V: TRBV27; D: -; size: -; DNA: TGTGCCAGCTCCCCCGAGGGAGGAGACTACAATGAGCAGTTCTTC; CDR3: CASSPEGGDYNEQFF
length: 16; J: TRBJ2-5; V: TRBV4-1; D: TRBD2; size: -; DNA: TGCGCCAGCAGCCAAAGCCCCGGGACTACAGCGGGGACCCAGTACTTC; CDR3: CASSQSPGTTAGTQYF
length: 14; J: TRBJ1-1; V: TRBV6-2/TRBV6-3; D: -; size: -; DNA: TGTGCCAGCAGTTACTCCAGGGGCCGTGGCGTAGCTTTCTTT; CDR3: CASSYSRGRGVAFF
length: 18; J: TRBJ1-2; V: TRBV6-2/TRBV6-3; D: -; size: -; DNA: TGTGCCAGCAGTTCGGTACAGGGTAAGCGCCTGCCTGGATATGGCTACACCTTC; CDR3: CASSSVQGKRLPGYGYTF
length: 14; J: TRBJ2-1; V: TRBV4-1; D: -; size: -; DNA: TGCGCCAGCAGCCAAGAGTCGCCTCCCAGGGAGCAGTTCTTC; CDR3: CASSQESPPREQFF
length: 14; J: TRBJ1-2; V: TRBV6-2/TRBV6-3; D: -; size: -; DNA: TGTGCCAGCAGTCTGAAACAGGGTTGGTATGGCTACACCTTC; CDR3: CASSLKQGWYGYTF
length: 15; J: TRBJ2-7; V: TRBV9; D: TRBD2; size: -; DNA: TGTGCCAGCAGCGTAGAACTAGCGGGACCCTACGAGCAGTACTTC; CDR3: CASSVELAGPYEQYF
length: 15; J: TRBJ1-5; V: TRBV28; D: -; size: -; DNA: TGTGCCAGCTTCACCCAGGACAGCTTCAATCAGCCCCAGCATTTT; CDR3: CASFTQDSFNQPQHF
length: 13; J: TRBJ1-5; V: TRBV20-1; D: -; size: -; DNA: TGCAGTGCTAGTGACGGAGTGTCCGAGCCCCAGCATTTT; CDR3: CSASDGVSEPQHF
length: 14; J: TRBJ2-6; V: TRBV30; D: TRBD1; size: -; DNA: TGTGCCTGGAGTGAGGGGGCAGGGGCCAACGTCCTGACTTTC; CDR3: CAWSEGAGANVLTF
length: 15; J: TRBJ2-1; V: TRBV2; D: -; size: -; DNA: TGTGCCAGCAGTCCAGGACAGACGACCTACAATGAGCAGTTCTTC; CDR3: CASSPGQTTYNEQFF
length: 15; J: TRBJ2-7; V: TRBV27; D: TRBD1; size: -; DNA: TGTGCCAGCAGTTCGTCCGGGACAGCCTCCTACGAGCAGTACTTC; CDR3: CASSSSGTASYEQYF
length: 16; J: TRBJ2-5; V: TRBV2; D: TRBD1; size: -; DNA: TGTGCCAGCCCGCTCCCGGACAGGGAGTGGAGAGAGACCCAGTACTTC; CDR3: CASPLPDREWRETQYF
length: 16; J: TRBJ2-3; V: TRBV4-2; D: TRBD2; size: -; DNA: TGTGCCAGCAGCCAAGAAGGGACTAGCGGCACAGATACGCAGTATTTT; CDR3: CASSQEGTSGTDTQYF
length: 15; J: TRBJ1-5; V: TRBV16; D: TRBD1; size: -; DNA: TGTGCCAGCAGCCTAAAAGGGACAGGGGTTCAGCCCCAGCATTTT; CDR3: CASSLKGTGVQPQHF
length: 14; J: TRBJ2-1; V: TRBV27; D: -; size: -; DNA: TGTGCCAGCAGTCCTTCGCGACACTACAATGAGCAGTTCTTC; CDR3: CASSPSRHYNEQFF
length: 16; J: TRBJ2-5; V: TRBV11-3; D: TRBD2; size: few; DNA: TGTGCCAGCAGCTCCGGACGGACTAGTGGGCAAGAGACCCAGTACTTC; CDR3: CASSSGRTSGQETQYF
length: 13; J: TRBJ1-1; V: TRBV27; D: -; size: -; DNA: TGTGCCAGCAGTGTAACAGGGATTGGAAAAGCTTTCTTT; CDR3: CASSVTGIGKAFF
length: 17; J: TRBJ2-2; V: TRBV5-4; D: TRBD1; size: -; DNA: TGTGCCAGCAGTCTCGGACAGGGGGCTGTTCGCACCGGGGAGCTGTTTTTT; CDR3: CASSLGQGAVRTGELFF